The following is a TCR beta chain sequence with its context. Its antigen remains unidentified. These data belong to a study of T cell repertoires in cytomegalovirus infection. Overall study: The authors relied on CMV epitopes, both recently identified HLA-C-restricted and well-studied HLA-B-restricted. Public TCR beta signatures were indicative of both CMV infection and a matching HLA type. Notes on the study in general: Across the ex vivo response, the dominant clonotypes were HLA-C-restricted CMV-specific TCR beta clonotypes. The cumulative frequency of public TCR beta families identified carriers of CMV plus the relevant HLA.

TCRdb reanalysed the reads using MiXCR and keeps one entry per CDR3 protein. The sample comprises tens of thousands of distinct CDR3 sequences, roughly 20% of which are singletons, and approximately 25% rests with the top ten. V was shortened by 4 bases and J by 0 bases, with 15 bases between the two germline ends. The CDR3 covers 17 residues. CDR1 SGHTA and CDR2 FQGNSA come from the germline V gene. V is TRBV7-2 and J is TRBJ2-2, with D perhaps TRBD2 (6 bases). The TCR was taken from a human donor in good health (CMV status not recorded). Some clones in this sample may be carry-over from other donors' samples. Sample: CD8+ T cells from cultured PBMCs, taken from culture after CMV antigen stimulation. DNA of the CDR3: TGTGCCAGCAGCTGGCCCGGACTATCTGCGAACACCGGGGAGCTGTTTTTT. Translating it yields CASSWPGLSANTGELFF.